The 4 T cell receptor beta chains reported below all come from one sample, sequenced in a study of T cell changes during pregnancy in multiple sclerosis. Clones were read by immunoSEQ multiplex PCR, and TCRdb kept only the in-frame ones, dropping some. The sample records 50,000 to 70,000 clones, about nine tenths being singletons. This sample comprised peripheral blood, obtained in the third trimester of pregnancy. The receptors here all came from a female donor in good health, enrolled as a control in a pregnancy study.

This sequence joins TRBV14 and TRBJ2-7; D possibly corresponds to TRBD1 (6 bases). Germline loops: CDR1 SGHDN, CDR2 FVKESK. The CDR3 totals 16 residues. The V and J ends lost 2 bases and 0 bases respectively, with 14 bases between them. CDR3 bases: TGTGCCAGCAGCCAACAACAGGGTTACCTCTCCTACGAGCAGTACTTC. The encoded protein is CASSQQQGYLSYEQYF.

This clone showed up just a few times. The chain joins TRBV19 to TRBJ2-4; 14 nucleotides align to TRBD2. The J segment lost 8 bases and the V segment lost 9 bases, leaving 9 bases of the junction unmatched. The CDR3 sequence is 15 residues long. Germline CDR1 and CDR2: LNHDA and SQIVND (reference sequence). CDR3 coding DNA: TGTGCCAGCGACGCGGGGACTAGCGGGAGTGACATTCAGTACTTC. It is translated as CASDAGTSGSDIQYF.

The chain recombines TRBV6-5 with TRBJ2-1; TRBD1 matches 9 bases. The J segment lost 6 bases and the V segment lost 8 bases, leaving 5 bases of the junction unmatched. Germline-derived CDR1 and CDR2 are MNHEY and SVGAGI. The CDR3 is 13 amino acids. CDR3 region: CASRDRAVNEQFF. The CDR3 DNA is TGTGCCAGCCGGGACAGGGCCGTCAATGAGCAGTTCTTC.

The chain couples TRBV28 to TRBJ1-2; D is uncertain. Germline CDR1 reads MDHEN; CDR2 reads SYDVKM. There are 10 residues in the CDR3. V dropped 6 bases and J dropped 4 bases, with 3 bases sitting between them. The CDR3 DNA sequence: TGTGCCAGCAGGAGCTATGGCTACACCTTC. Its protein product is CASRSYGYTF.